This TCR beta chain was found in a study of shared clonotypes between healthy human individuals. Turning to the study itself: Per donor, CD8 memory used one plate, CD8 naive used two, CD4 memory used three and CD4 naive used three.

The CD8 memory fraction combined CD45RO+ cells with TemRA cells (CCR7-negative CD45RA+). The germline V gene encodes CDR1 MDHEN and CDR2 SYDVKM. CDR3 length: 13 residues. V was clipped by 6 bases and J by 4 bases, with 10 bases between them. This clone was recorded once. Its specificity is not known. The study's findings and limits: In general, naive subsets displayed greater estimated richness than memory subsets did.

TCRdb keeps only in-frame clones here, not all; method: immunoSEQ multiplex PCR. Among approximately 82,000 clones, 62% were seen once, and the ten largest hold roughly half. The TCR originated in a man aged 25 to 40 in good health. The V call is TRBV28, the J call TRBJ2-1; tentative D call: TRBD2 (6 bases). Input material: memory CD8+ T cells sorted from blood. The sample's subset: CD45RO+ cells pooled with CCR7-negative TemRA cells. The CDR3 loop reads CASSHRGYNEQFF. DNA for the CDR3: TGTGCCAGCAGCCATCGGGGGTACAATGAGCAGTTCTTC.